Presented here are 29 T cell receptor beta chains from one specimen sequenced in a study of shared clonotypes between healthy human individuals. Produced via immunoSEQ multiplex PCR; TCRdb's table is partial and in-frame only. There are a few million clones in the sample; 90% to 96% occur only once, and 0.1% to 0.15% lies in the top ten. Sample: naive CD4+ T cells sorted from blood. Subset reported: CD45RA+ positively selected. The receptors come from a man between 18 and 35 years old in good health.

This clone was picked up one time. This sequence joins TRBV2 and TRBJ2-3; 13 bases are shared with TRBD2. Germline loops: CDR1 SNHLY, CDR2 FYNNEI. CDR3 length: 17 residues. Trimming at V came to 2 bases and at J to 4 bases, leaving 6 bases not matched to a gene. The CDR3 loop is CASSERWTSGSADTQYF. Here the CDR3 DNA reads TGTGCCAGCAGTGAACGTTGGACTAGCGGGAGTGCAGATACGCAGTATTTT.

The V call is TRBV2, the J call TRBJ1-5, with D perhaps TRBD1 (6 bases). The V gene lost 5 bases and the J gene lost 4 bases, with 15 bases spanning the gap. Germline CDR1 reads SNHLY; CDR2 reads FYNNEI. The CDR3 has 15 residues. Here the CDR3 DNA reads TGTGCCAGCAGTACACAGGGACTGGCAAATCAGCCCCAGCATTTT. Translation gives CASSTQGLANQPQHF.

CDR3 residues: CASSLAMSAVEQFF. CDR3 DNA sequence: TGTGCCAGCAGCTTGGCAATGTCAGCGGTTGAGCAGTTCTTC. The chain couples TRBV5-4 to TRBJ2-1; weak D call: TRBD2 (5 bases). This CDR3 is 14 amino acids long. Germline loops: CDR1 SGHNT, CDR2 YYREEE (reference sequence). V was clipped by 0 bases and J by 9 bases, with 13 bases between them.

Regarding this clone: The identical CDR3 is also encoded by other nucleotide sequences in the sample. The chain combines TRBV6-5 with TRBJ1-2; a weak D match, TRBD1 (6 bases). Germline loops: CDR1 MNHEY, CDR2 SVGAGI. Trimming pared 5 bases from V and 2 bases from J, leaving 9 bases between. This CDR3 contains 13 residues. CDR3 sequence: CASSPTGNYGYTF. The CDR3 region has the DNA TGTGCCAGCAGTCCTACAGGGAACTATGGCTACACCTTC.

The V and J genes are TRBV5-1 and TRBJ2-7, with TRBD2 identical over 7 bases. The CDR3 has 15 amino acids. The V and J ends lost 0 bases and 3 bases, in that order; junction bases with no gene match: 6. Germline CDR1 is SGHRS and CDR2 is YFSETQ. The CDR3 sequence is CASSLEGGSNYEQYF. The DNA of the CDR3 is TGCGCCAGCAGCTTGGAAGGCGGGAGCAACTACGAGCAGTACTTC.

The V gene is TRBV11-2, the J gene TRBJ1-2, with 7 bases fitting TRBD1. The V and J ends lost 5 bases and 3 bases, in that order; junction bases with no gene match: 18. The CDR3 extends over 18 amino acids. CDR1 is SGHAT, CDR2 FQNNGV, per germline. CDR3 in amino acids: CASSVSYGVGDSDYGYTF. The CDR3 coding sequence is TGTGCCAGCAGCGTTAGTTACGGGGTCGGGGACAGCGACTATGGCTACACCTTC.

The rearrangement joins TRBV25-1 to TRBJ2-7; TRBD1 might be the D (6 bases). In germline, CDR1 is MGHDK, CDR2 SYGVNS. V gave up 1 base and J gave up 6 bases, with 10 bases separating them. This CDR3 spans 13 amino acids. The DNA of the CDR3 is TGTGCCAGCAGTGAATCGGAACAGGGCGAGCAGTACTTC. Its protein product is CASSESEQGEQYF.

The chain links TRBV30 to TRBJ2-7, with TRBD1 identical over 9 bases. Germline CDR1 GTSNPN, CDR2 SVGIG (reference sequence). Losses at the gene ends were 3 bases for V and 4 bases for J; bases not matched to a gene: 10. The CDR3 has 15 amino acids. The CDR3 sequence is CAWSGGYRGLYEQYF. CDR3 sequence (DNA): TGTGCCTGGAGCGGGGGGTACAGGGGGCTGTACGAGCAGTACTTC. Complete variable domain (other parts from reference TRBV30 and TRBJ2-7): SQTIHQWPATLVQPVGSPLSLECTVEGTSNPNLYWYRQAAGRGLQLLFYSVGIGQISSEVPQNLSASRPQDRQFILSSKKLLLSDSGFYLCAWSGGYRGLYEQYFGPGTRLTVT.

The J gene is TRBJ2-3, the V gene TRBV2; no clear D gene. The CDR3 length is 13 residues. V was cut by 1 base and J by 1 base, with 3 bases left in between. Germline values: CDR1 SNHLY, CDR2 FYNNEI. The CDR3 region is CASSEERTDTQYF. Written as DNA, the CDR3 is TGTGCCAGCAGTGAAGAACGCACAGATACGCAGTATTTT.

This rearrangement joins TRBV9 to TRBJ2-7, with D hard to call. Trimming took 0 bases from V and 0 from J, leaving 10 bases between them. The CDR3 extends over 15 amino acids. The V gene's germline CDR1 is SGDLS and CDR2 YYNGEE. CDR3 DNA sequence: TGTGCCAGCAGCGTAGGGTTGGGCGGCTCCTACGAGCAGTACTTC. It is translated as CASSVGLGGSYEQYF.

This chain links TRBV30 with TRBJ2-7; 14 positions match TRBD2. Germline CDR1 and CDR2: GTSNPN and SVGIG (reference sequence). V shed 1 base and J 6 bases; nucleotides not matched to a gene: 5. This CDR3 comprises 15 residues. For the CDR3, the DNA is TGTGCCTGGAGTGCGTTGGGACTAGCGGGAGTCGAGCAGTACTTC. This sequence encodes CAWSALGLAGVEQYF.

This clone was detected only a few times. V is TRBV19 and J is TRBJ2-1; 7 bases line up with TRBD1. Trimming removed 5 bases from V and 7 bases from J; junction bases left unmatched: 8. The CDR3 runs 14 residues. Germline-derived CDR1 and CDR2 are LNHDA and SQIVND (reference sequence). The CDR3 here is CASSPAARGNEQFF. The DNA for the CDR3 is TGTGCCAGTAGTCCGGCTGCCAGGGGGAATGAGCAGTTCTTC.

The CDR3 DNA is TGCGCCAGCGCTGCAGCCACCTACAATGAGCAGTTCTTC. Its protein product is CASAAATYNEQFF. The chain carries TRBV5-1 and TRBJ2-1; D is unresolved. This CDR3 is 13 amino acids long. The V end was cut by 7 bases, the J end by 2 bases, with 10 bases between. Per germline, CDR1 SGHRS and CDR2 YFSETQ.

Worth noting for this clone: Within the sample, other DNA sequences also encode this same CDR3. The gene calls are TRBV5-1 and TRBJ1-6; 9 bases agree with TRBD1. CDR3 length equals 15 residues. V was pared by 4 bases and J by 7 bases, with 6 bases of the junction left unmatched. The germline CDR1 and CDR2 sequences are SGHRS and YFSETQ. As DNA, the CDR3 is TGCGCCAGCAGCCTGTCGGGACAGGGAAATTCACCCCTCCACTTT. Residues: CASSLSGQGNSPLHF.

The rearrangement joins TRBV4-3 to TRBJ2-3; 7 bases fit TRBD2. The CDR3 extends over 15 amino acids. Germline V gives CDR1 LGHNA, CDR2 YSLEER. V was pared by 3 bases and J by 4 bases, with 7 bases of the junction left unmatched. CDR3 bases: TGCGCCAGCAGCCAGACATTAGCGGGCCCAGATACGCAGTATTTT. Translated, it gives CASSQTLAGPDTQYF.

The table lists this clone with a few counts. This chain uses TRBV6-6 with TRBJ2-7, with 7 bases that match TRBD1. V was clipped by 6 bases and J by 2 bases; unmatched bases: 7. The CDR3 contains 14 residues. Per germline, CDR1 MNHNY and CDR2 SVGAGI (reference sequence). CDR3 in amino acids: CASREGTGAYEQYF. The DNA for the CDR3 is TGTGCCAGCAGAGAAGGAACAGGGGCCTACGAGCAGTACTTC.

The V call is TRBV18, the J call TRBJ1-1; TRBD1 is a possible D gene (6 bases). V gave up 1 base and J gave up 5 bases, with 26 bases separating them. In germline, CDR1 is KGHSH, CDR2 LQKENI. The CDR3 totals 19 residues. The CDR3 DNA follows: TGTGCCAGCTCACCACTAGTACAGGGAGCTACCCTCAGGAAGACTGAAGCTTTCTTT. Translation: CASSPLVQGATLRKTEAFF. Complete variable domain (other parts from reference TRBV18 and TRBJ1-1): NAGVMQNPRHLVRRRGQEARLRCSPMKGHSHVYWYRQLPEEGLKFMVYLQKENIIDESGMPKERFSAEFPKEGPSILRIQQVVRGDSAAYFCASSPLVQGATLRKTEAFFGQGTRLTVV.

The chain has TRBV18 and TRBJ2-7; the match to TRBD1 covers 10 bases. Trimming at V came to 5 bases and at J to 6 bases, leaving 16 bases not matched to a gene. This CDR3 contains 17 residues. Germline loops: CDR1 KGHSH, CDR2 LQKENI. In nucleotides, the CDR3 is TGTGCCAGCTCATTATATATGGGCGGGACAGGGGTGGCCGAGCAGTACTTC. It codes for CASSLYMGGTGVAEQYF.

The gene calls are TRBV28 and TRBJ1-3; D not certain. The V end was cut by 5 bases, the J end by 7 bases, with 12 bases between. Germline assignment: CDR1 MDHEN and CDR2 SYDVKM. The CDR3 runs to 13 residues. CDR3 bases: TGTGCCAGCAGTCCCCAGATTCCGAACACCATATATTTT. Its translation is CASSPQIPNTIYF.

V usage is TRBV15 and J usage is TRBJ1-5; no definite D call. The germline V and J ends were trimmed by 1 base and 7 bases, with 8 bases remaining between them. In germline, CDR1 is LNHNV, CDR2 YYDKDF (reference sequence). The length of the CDR3 is 13 residues. CDR3 nucleotide sequence: TGTGCCACCAGCAGAGTAGTCACCCAGCCCCAGCATTTT. Its protein product is CATSRVVTQPQHF.

This chain links TRBV18 with TRBJ1-1; perhaps TRBD1 as D (5 bases). Germline values: CDR1 KGHSH, CDR2 LQKENI. The CDR3 contains 15 residues. Trimming took 1 base from V and 0 from J, leaving 9 bases between them. The DNA of the CDR3 is TGTGCCAGCTCACCACAGGGGACCATGAACACTGAAGCTTTCTTT. The encoded protein is CASSPQGTMNTEAFF.

The gene calls are TRBV6-5 and TRBJ1-5; a possible D gene is TRBD1 (5 bases). This CDR3 region has 14 residues. From germline, CDR1 is MNHEY and CDR2 SVGAGI. The V gene lost 2 bases and the J gene lost 6 bases, with 11 bases spanning the gap. CDR3 loop: CASSYVAGSQPQHF. CDR3 coding DNA: TGTGCCAGCAGTTACGTGGCAGGGAGTCAGCCCCAGCATTTT.

This rearrangement joins TRBV7-9 to TRBJ2-7, with D possibly being TRBD1 or TRBD2 (5 bases each). The CDR3 contains 15 residues. The germline V gene has CDR1 SEHNR and CDR2 FQNEAQ (reference sequence). Deletions cut 3 bases from V and 2 bases from J, with 14 bases between. CDR3 protein: CASSLEGDRTYEQYF. The DNA for the CDR3 is TGTGCCAGCAGCTTGGAAGGGGACCGAACCTACGAGCAGTACTTC.

The chain is built from TRBV2 and TRBJ2-7; the match to TRBD1 covers 9 bases. Unmatched junction bases numbered 3, after V lost 8 bases and J lost 4 bases. The CDR3 extends over 12 amino acids. From germline, CDR1 is SNHLY and CDR2 FYNNEI. CDR3: CASVGQGYEQYF. The CDR3 bases are TGTGCCAGCGTGGGACAGGGTTACGAGCAGTACTTC.

This clone was seen once. The chain's CDR3 is CASSLRSTGSNEKLFF. DNA of the CDR3: TGTGCCAGCAGCCTACGATCCACGGGCTCTAATGAAAAACTGTTTTTT. The chain combines TRBV5-4 with TRBJ1-4; D ambiguous. The CDR3 extends over 16 amino acids. V lost 4 bases and J 3 bases, leaving 16 bases between the germline ends. The V gene's germline CDR1 is SGHNT and CDR2 YYREEE (reference sequence).

This clone was detected a few times. The rearrangement joins TRBV2 to TRBJ1-6, with D uncertain. V gave up 6 bases and J gave up 11 bases, with 8 bases separating them. Looked up from germline, CDR1 is SNHLY and CDR2 is FYNNEI. There are 11 residues in the CDR3. DNA for the CDR3: TGTGCCAGCAGCCTAAATCCACCCCTCCACTTT. As protein: CASSLNPPLHF. The full variable domain, completed using reference TRBV2 and TRBJ1-6, is EPEVTQTPSHQVTQMGQEVILRCVPISNHLYFYWYRQILGQKVEFLVSFYNNEISEKSEIFDDQFSVERPDGSNFTLKIRSTKLEDSAMYFCASSLNPPLHFGNGTRLTVT.

The chain recombines TRBV28 with TRBJ2-5; either TRBD1 or TRBD2 may fit D (6 bases each). The germline gives CDR1 MDHEN, CDR2 SYDVKM. The V end lost 5 bases, the J end lost 2 bases, and 15 bases lay between the germline ends. CDR3 length: 15 residues. DNA for the CDR3: TGTGCCAGCAGTCTGATGCGGGACAAGCAAGAGACCCAGTACTTC. This gives the protein CASSLMRDKQETQYF. Full variable domain (missing parts from reference TRBV28 and TRBJ2-5): DVKVTQSSRYLVKRTGEKVFLECVQDMDHENMFWYRQDPGLGLRLIYFSYDVKMKEKGDIPEGYSVSREKKERFSLILESASTNQTSMYLCASSLMRDKQETQYFGPGTRLLVL.

V and J are TRBV7-8 and TRBJ2-2; D not resolved. Per the germline V gene, CDR1 is SGHVS and CDR2 is FQNEAQ. The CDR3 is 13 amino acids. V was cut by 7 bases and J by 2 bases, with 8 bases left in between. The CDR3 loop reads CASNQANTGELFF. The CDR3 DNA follows: TGTGCCAGCAACCAGGCTAACACCGGGGAGCTGTTTTTT.

Note on this clone: Other DNA sequences in the sample encode the same CDR3. This chain connects TRBV6-1 to TRBJ1-2; 8 bases match TRBD1. The ends lost 3 bases at V and 4 bases at J; junction bases unmatched: 4. This CDR3 is 14 amino acids long. Germline values: CDR1 MNHNS, CDR2 SASEGT. CDR3 sequence reads: CASSDQGASYGYTF. The CDR3 region has the DNA TGTGCCAGCAGTGACCAGGGGGCAAGCTATGGCTACACCTTC.